A single sample is the source of the 14 T cell receptor beta chains below, sequenced in a study of neurological immune-mediated disorders. Each CDR3 protein gets one entry after TCRdb re-called the 5' RACE reads with MiXCR. The data contain approximately 45,000 distinct CDR3 sequences, about 13% of them singletons. Time point here: longitudinal time-point 3. Source material: PBMCs. Every receptor here comes from a man aged 25-45 years in good health.

This clonotype was picked up many times. The chain couples TRBV10-3 to TRBJ2-1; 16 bases are a match to TRBD2. With V trimmed by 6 bases and J by 4 bases, 9 bases remained unmatched. Germline assignment: CDR1 ENHRY and CDR2 SYGVKD. The CDR3 loop spans 18 amino acids. In DNA form, the CDR3 reads TGTGCCATCAGAACCGGGACTAGCGGGAGGGCGTATTACAATGAGCAGTTCTTC. The encoded protein is CAIRTGTSGRAYYNEQFF.

The chain recombines TRBV4-1 with TRBJ2-3; D unclear. CDR3 size: 15 residues. Looked up from germline, CDR1 is MGHRA and CDR2 is YSYEKL. V lost 0 bases and J 5 bases, leaving 12 bases between the germline ends. CDR3 in amino acids: CASSQDSADRDTQYF. For the CDR3, the DNA is TGCGCCAGCAGCCAAGATTCGGCAGACCGAGATACGCAGTATTTT.

This clonotype was seen ten or more times. The CDR3 spells CASSLDPGNYGYTF. DNA of the CDR3: TGTGCCAGCAGCTTAGACCCAGGCAACTATGGCTACACCTTC. The rearrangement joins TRBV7-8 to TRBJ1-2; no clear D gene. Germline V gives CDR1 SGHVS, CDR2 FQNEAQ. This CDR3 has 14 amino acids. V shed 1 base and J shed 2 bases, with 8 bases lying between them.

This clonotype has ten or more counts. The chain recombines TRBV5-1 with TRBJ2-7; 9 nucleotides match TRBD1. The CDR3 is made up of 12 amino acids. After removal of 5 bases from V and 7 bases from J, the junction contained 4 bases not matched to a gene. In germline, CDR1 is SGHRS, CDR2 YFSETQ. The CDR3 DNA sequence: TGCGCCAGCAGACGGACAGGGGATGAGCAGTACTTC. It encodes CASRRTGDEQYF.

The chain employs TRBV29-1 and TRBJ1-4; D gene uncertain. The length of the CDR3 is 14 residues. Looked up from germline, CDR1 is SQVTM and CDR2 is ANQGSEA. The germline V and J ends were trimmed by 5 bases and 0 bases, with 10 bases remaining between them. CDR3 protein: CSVPVDATNEKLFF. The DNA of the CDR3 is TGCAGCGTTCCCGTGGATGCAACTAATGAAAAACTGTTTTTT. Using reference TRBV29-1 and TRBJ1-4 for the parts outside the CDR3, the full variable domain is SAVISQKPSRDICQRGTSLTIQCQVDSQVTMMFWYRQQPGQSLTLIATANQGSEATYESGFVIDKFPISRPNLTFSTLTVSNMSPEDSSIYLCSVPVDATNEKLFFGSGTQLSVL.

This clonotype was recorded at least ten times. The genes are TRBV27 and TRBJ2-1; D is uncertain. CDR3 length: 16 residues. The germline CDR1 and CDR2 sequences are MNHEY and SMNVEV (reference sequence). Deletions cut 6 bases from V and 10 bases from J, with 25 bases between. The CDR3 DNA reads TGTGCCAGCAGCCCATCGAGTGGGAATATGTACAGAGAGCAGTTCTTC. It encodes CASSPSSGNMYREQFF.

The sample holds many counts of this clonotype. The chain links TRBV7-2 to TRBJ2-5; no firm D call. The V end lost 5 bases, the J end lost 5 bases, and 9 bases lay between the germline ends. In germline, CDR1 is SGHTA, CDR2 FQGNSA. The CDR3 totals 12 residues. The CDR3 DNA reads TGTGCCAGCAGCCCATCCGTGGAGACCCAGTACTTC. This gives the protein CASSPSVETQYF.

This clonotype occurred many times. The V gene is TRBV5-1, the J gene TRBJ2-7; D gene unclear. This CDR3 is built from 11 residues. V lost 4 bases, J lost 6 bases, and 8 bases lay in between. From germline, CDR1 is SGHRS and CDR2 YFSETQ. The DNA for the CDR3 is TGCGCCAGCAGCAAAGATGCCGAGCAGTACTTC. It specifies CASSKDAEQYF.

This clonotype showed up just a few times. This may be a read error: a much more frequent sequence differs by one nucleotide. The chain links TRBV4-2 to TRBJ1-5, with D possibly being TRBD1 (5 bases). This CDR3 has 13 amino acids. Germline V gene data show CDR1 as LGHNA and CDR2 as YNFKEQ. CDR3 DNA sequence: TGTGCCAGCAGCCAACAGGGCAATAAGCCCCAGCATTTT. It encodes CASSQQGNKPQHF.

The sample holds a few counts of this clonotype. The rearrangement links TRBV3-1 to TRBJ2-1; 13 bases are shared with TRBD2. Unmatched junction bases numbered 2, after V lost 4 bases and J lost 5 bases. Germline lookup yields CDR1 LGHDT and CDR2 YNNKEL (reference sequence). The CDR3 contains 15 residues. The CDR3 here is CASSPGLAGNNEQFF. The CDR3, as DNA: TGTGCCAGCAGCCCGGGACTAGCGGGGAACAATGAGCAGTTCTTC.

This clonotype was seen just once. CDR3 DNA sequence: TGTGCCAGTAGGCAACAGGGTTACGAAGAGACCCAGTACTTC. The encoded protein is CASRQQGYEETQYF. The rearrangement uses TRBV19 and TRBJ2-5; a possible D gene is TRBD1 (6 bases). V lost 6 bases to trimming and J lost 3 bases, with 14 bases between them. Germline V gene lookup returns CDR1 LNHDA and CDR2 SQIVND (reference sequence). The CDR3 consists of 14 residues.

This clonotype was observed many times. The CDR3 bases are TGTGCCAGCAGCCAAGCCCGGAACTTAGCCAAAAACATTCAGTACTTC. The encoded protein is CASSQARNLAKNIQYF. The chain carries TRBV3-1 and TRBJ2-4; D unresolved. The ends were cut back, 1 base at V and 0 bases at J, with 10 bases in the middle. The CDR3 runs 16 residues. CDR1 LGHDT and CDR2 YNNKEL come from the germline V gene (reference sequence).

This clonotype was observed once. A read error may be the cause here, since a much bigger clone is one base away. The rearrangement links TRBV12-3 or TRBV12-4 to TRBJ2-2; possible D gene TRBD2, 5 bases. Trimming took off 1 base at V and 9 bases at J, with 9 bases between the two ends. CDR3 size: 13 residues. The CDR3 loop reads CASSLGGPRELFF. The CDR3 DNA reads TGTGCCAGCAGTTTAGGAGGGCCCAGGGAGCTGTTTTTT.

At least ten counts were recorded for this clonotype. V usage is TRBV20-1 and J usage is TRBJ1-1; 9 nucleotides agree with TRBD1. From germline, CDR1 is DFQATT and CDR2 SNEGSKA (reference sequence). Trimming cost V 6 bases and J 4 bases; bases outside gene matches: 9. The CDR3 contains 14 residues. The CDR3 spells CSAPDRGSSTEAFF. In nucleotides, the CDR3 is TGCAGTGCCCCGGACAGGGGTTCGAGCACTGAAGCTTTCTTT.